This T cell receptor (beta chain) derives from a study of blood T cell repertoires in COVID-19. Study-level background: Samples taken during acute and convalescent COVID-19 were collected in the United States, Italy and Spain.

The CDR3 covers 15 residues. Unmatched junction bases numbered 14, after V lost 10 bases and J lost 5 bases. Germline V lookup: CDR1 LNHDA, CDR2 SQIVND (reference sequence). The data were produced by immunoSEQ multiplex PCR, yet TCRdb's version contains in-frame clones alone and is incomplete. Among 490,000 or so clones listed, approximately 90% were seen once. The V and J genes are TRBV19 and TRBJ2-1, with TRBD2 matching over 7 bases. This sequence originates from a woman between 40 and 50 years old who had recovered from COVID-19. The sequencing sample was made of PBMCs or T cells enriched from blood (not recorded which). The CDR3 sequence is CATGGLTLGNNEQFF. The CDR3 DNA reads TGTGCCACGGGGGGTCTCACCTTGGGCAACAATGAGCAGTTCTTC. The full variable domain, with the rest looked up from reference TRBV19 and TRBJ2-1, is DGGITQSPKYLFRKEGQNVTLSCEQNLNHDAMYWYRQDPGQGLRLIYYSQIVNDFQKGDIAEGYSVSREKKESFPLTVTSAQKNPTAFYLCATGGLTLGNNEQFFGPGTRLTVL.